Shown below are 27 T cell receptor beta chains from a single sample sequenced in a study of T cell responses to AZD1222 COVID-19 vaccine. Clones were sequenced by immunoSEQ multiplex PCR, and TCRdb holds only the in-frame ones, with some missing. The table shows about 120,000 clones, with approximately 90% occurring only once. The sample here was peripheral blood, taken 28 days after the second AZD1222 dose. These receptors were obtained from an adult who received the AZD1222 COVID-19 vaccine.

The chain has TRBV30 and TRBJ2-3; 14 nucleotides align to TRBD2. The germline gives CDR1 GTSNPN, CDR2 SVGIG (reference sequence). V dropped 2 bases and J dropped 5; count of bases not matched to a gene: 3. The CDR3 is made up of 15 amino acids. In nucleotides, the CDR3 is TGTGCCTGGAGTCTAGGACTAGCGGGGGGAGATACGCAGTATTTT. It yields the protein CAWSLGLAGGDTQYF.

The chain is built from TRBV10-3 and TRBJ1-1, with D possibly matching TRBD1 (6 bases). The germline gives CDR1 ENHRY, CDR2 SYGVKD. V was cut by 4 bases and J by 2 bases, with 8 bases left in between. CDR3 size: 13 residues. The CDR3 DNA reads TGTGCCATCAGTGGGACAGACAACACTGAAGCTTTCTTT. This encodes CAISGTDNTEAFF.

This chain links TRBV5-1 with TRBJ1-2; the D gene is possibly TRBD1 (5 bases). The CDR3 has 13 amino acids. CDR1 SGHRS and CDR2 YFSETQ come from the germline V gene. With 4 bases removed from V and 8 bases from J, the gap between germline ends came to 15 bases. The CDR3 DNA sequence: TGCGCCAGCAGCCCCAGCAGCCAGGGAGGCTACACCTTC. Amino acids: CASSPSSQGGYTF.

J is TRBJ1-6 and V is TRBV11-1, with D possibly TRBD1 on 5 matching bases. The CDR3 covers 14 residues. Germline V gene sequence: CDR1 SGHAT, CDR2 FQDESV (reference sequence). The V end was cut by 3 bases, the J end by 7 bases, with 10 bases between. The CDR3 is CASSFMGGNSPLHF. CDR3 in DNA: TGTGCCAGCAGCTTTATGGGGGGAAATTCACCCCTCCACTTT.

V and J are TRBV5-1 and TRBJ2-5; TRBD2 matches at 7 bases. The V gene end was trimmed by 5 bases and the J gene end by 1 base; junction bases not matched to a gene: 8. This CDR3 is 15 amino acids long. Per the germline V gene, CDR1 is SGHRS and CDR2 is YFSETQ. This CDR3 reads CASSRVAGIQETQYF. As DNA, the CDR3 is TGCGCCAGCAGTCGCGTAGCGGGTATCCAAGAGACCCAGTACTTC.

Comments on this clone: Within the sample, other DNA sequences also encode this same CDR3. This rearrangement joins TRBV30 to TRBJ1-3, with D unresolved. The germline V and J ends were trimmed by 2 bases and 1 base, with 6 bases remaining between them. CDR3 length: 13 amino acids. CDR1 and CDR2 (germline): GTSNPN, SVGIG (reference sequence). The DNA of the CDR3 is TGTGCCTGGAGTCGGGCTTCTGGAAACACCATATATTTT. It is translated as CAWSRASGNTIYF.

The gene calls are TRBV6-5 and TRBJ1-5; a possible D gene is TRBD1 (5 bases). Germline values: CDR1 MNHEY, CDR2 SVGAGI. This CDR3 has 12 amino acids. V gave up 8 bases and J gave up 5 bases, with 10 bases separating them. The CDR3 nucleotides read TGTGCCAGCGGGGGGAGGTATCAGCCCCAGCATTTT. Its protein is CASGGRYQPQHF.

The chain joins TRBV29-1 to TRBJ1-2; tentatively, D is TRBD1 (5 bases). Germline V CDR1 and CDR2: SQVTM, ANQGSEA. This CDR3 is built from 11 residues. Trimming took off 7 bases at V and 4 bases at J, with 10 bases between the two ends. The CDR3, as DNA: TGCAGCGCGGATGACAGCTATGGCTACACCTTC. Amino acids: CSADDSYGYTF.

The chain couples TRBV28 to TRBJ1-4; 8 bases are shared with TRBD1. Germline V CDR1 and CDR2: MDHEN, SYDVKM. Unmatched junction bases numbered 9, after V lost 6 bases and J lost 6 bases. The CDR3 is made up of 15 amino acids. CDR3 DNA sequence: TGTGCCAGCAGCCTAAGACAGGGGCGGCATGAAAAACTGTTTTTT. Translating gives CASSLRQGRHEKLFF.

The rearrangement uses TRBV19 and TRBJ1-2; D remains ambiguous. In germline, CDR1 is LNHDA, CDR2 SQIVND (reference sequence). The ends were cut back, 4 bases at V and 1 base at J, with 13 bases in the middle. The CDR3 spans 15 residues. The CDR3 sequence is CASSTQAVINYGYTF. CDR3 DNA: TGTGCCAGTAGTACCCAAGCGGTGATTAACTATGGCTACACCTTC.

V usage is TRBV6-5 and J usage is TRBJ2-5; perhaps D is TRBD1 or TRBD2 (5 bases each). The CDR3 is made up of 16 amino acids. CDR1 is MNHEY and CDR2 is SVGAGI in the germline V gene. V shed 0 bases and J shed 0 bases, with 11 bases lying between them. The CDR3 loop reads CASSYSRGPYQETQYF. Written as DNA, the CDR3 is TGTGCCAGCAGTTACTCCCGGGGCCCGTACCAAGAGACCCAGTACTTC.

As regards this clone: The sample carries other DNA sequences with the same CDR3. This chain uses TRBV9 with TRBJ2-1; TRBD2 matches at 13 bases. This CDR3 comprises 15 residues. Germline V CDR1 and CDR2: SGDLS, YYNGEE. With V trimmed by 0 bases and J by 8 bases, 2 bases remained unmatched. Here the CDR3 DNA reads TGTGCCAGCAGCGTAGGGACTAGCGGGGGATATGAGCAGTTCTTC. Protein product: CASSVGTSGGYEQFF.

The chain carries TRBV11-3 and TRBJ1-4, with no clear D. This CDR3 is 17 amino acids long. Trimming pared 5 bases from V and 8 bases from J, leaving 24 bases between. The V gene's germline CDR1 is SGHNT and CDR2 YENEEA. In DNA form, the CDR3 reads TGTGCCAGCAGCGGGAGCGGAGGCTCCTCCGGAATGGAAAAACTGTTTTTT. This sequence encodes CASSGSGGSSGMEKLFF. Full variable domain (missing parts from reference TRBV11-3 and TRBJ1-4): EAGVVQSPRYKIIEKKQPVAFWCNPISGHNTLYWYLQNLGQGPELLIRYENEEAVDDSQLPKDRFSAERLKGVDSTLKIQPAELGDSAVYLCASSGSGGSSGMEKLFFGSGTQLSVL.

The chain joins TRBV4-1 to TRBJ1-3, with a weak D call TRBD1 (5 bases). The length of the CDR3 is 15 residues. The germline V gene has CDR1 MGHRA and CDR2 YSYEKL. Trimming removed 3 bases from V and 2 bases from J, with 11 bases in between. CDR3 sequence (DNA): TGCGCCAGCAGCCAGGTCGGAGGGGCTGGAAACACCATATATTTT. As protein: CASSQVGGAGNTIYF.

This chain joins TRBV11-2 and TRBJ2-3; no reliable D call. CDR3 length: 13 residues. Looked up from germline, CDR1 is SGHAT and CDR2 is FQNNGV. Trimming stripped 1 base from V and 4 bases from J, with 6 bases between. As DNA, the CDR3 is TGTGCCAGCAGCTTAGGAAGTTCAGATACGCAGTATTTT. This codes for CASSLGSSDTQYF.

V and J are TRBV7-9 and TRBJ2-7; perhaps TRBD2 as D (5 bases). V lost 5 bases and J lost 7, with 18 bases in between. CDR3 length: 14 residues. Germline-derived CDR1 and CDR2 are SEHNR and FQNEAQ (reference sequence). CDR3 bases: TGTGCCAGCAGCCCCAACCCGGGCCCGGGAGAGCAGTACTTC. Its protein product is CASSPNPGPGEQYF.

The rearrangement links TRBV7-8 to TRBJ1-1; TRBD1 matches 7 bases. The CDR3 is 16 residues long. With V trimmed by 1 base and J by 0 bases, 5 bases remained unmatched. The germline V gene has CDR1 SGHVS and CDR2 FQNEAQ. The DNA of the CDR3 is TGTGCCAGCAGCTTAGGACAGGGCACCATGAACACTGAAGCTTTCTTT. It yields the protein CASSLGQGTMNTEAFF.

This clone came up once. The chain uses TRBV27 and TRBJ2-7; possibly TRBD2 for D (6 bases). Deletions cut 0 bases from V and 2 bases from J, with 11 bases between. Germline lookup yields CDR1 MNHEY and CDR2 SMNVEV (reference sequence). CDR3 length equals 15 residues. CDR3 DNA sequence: TGTGCCAGCAGTTTATCGGGCAGGGAGGCCTACGAGCAGTACTTC. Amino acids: CASSLSGREAYEQYF.

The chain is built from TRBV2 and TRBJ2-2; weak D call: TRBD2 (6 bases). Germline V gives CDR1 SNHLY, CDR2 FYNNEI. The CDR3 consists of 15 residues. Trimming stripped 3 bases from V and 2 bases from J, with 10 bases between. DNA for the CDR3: TGTGCCAGCAGTGAGGGTAGCGGCAACACCGGGGAGCTGTTTTTT. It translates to CASSEGSGNTGELFF.

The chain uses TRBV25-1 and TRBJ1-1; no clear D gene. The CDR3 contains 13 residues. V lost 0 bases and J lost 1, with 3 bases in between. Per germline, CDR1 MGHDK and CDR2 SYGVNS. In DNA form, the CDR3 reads TGTGCCAGCAGTGAATATGGGAACACTGAAGCTTTCTTT. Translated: CASSEYGNTEAFF.

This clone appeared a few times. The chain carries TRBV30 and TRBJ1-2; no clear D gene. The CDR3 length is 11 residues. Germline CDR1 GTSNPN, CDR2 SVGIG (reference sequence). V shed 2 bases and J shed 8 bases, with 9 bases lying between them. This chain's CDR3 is CAWSSLKGYTF. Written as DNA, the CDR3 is TGTGCCTGGAGTTCATTAAAAGGCTACACCTTC.

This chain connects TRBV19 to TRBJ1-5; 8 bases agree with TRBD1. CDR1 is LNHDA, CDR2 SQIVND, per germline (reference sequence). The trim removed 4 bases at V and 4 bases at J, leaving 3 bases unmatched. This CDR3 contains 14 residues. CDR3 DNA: TGTGCCAGTAGTACGGGGACAGGAAATCAGCCCCAGCATTTT. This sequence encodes CASSTGTGNQPQHF.

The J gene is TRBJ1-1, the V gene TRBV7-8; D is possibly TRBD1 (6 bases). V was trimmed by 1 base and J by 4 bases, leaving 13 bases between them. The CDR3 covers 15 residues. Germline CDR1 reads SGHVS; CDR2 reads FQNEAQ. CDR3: CASSLVGGQFTEAFF. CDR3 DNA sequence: TGTGCCAGCAGCTTAGTGGGCGGACAGTTCACTGAAGCTTTCTTT.

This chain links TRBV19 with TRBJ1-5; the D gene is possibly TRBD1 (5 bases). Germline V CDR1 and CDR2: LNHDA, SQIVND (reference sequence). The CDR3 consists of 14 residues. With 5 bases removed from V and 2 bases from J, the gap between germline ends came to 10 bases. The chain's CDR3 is CASSVTGGNQPQHF. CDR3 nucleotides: TGTGCCAGTAGTGTTACAGGCGGCAATCAGCCCCAGCATTTT.

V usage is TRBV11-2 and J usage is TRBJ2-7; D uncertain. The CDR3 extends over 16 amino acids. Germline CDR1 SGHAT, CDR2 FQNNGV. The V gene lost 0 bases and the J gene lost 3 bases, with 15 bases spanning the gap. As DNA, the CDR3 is TGTGCCAGCAGCTTAGAATCTGTGACCTTAGACTACGAGCAGTACTTC. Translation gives CASSLESVTLDYEQYF.

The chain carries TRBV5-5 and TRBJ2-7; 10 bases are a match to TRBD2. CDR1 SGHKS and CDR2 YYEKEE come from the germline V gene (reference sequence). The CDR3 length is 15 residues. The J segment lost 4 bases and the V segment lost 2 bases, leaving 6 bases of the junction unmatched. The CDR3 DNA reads TGTGCCAGCAGCTTCAGCGGGGGGGCTTATTACGAGCAGTACTTC. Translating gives CASSFSGGAYYEQYF.

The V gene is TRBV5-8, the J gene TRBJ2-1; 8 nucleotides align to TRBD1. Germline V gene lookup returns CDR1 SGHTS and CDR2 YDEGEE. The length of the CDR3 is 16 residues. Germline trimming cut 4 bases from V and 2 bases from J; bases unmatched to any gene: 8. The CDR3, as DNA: TGTGCCAGCAGCCCCGAGGACAGGGTCACCTACAATGAGCAGTTCTTC. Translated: CASSPEDRVTYNEQFF.